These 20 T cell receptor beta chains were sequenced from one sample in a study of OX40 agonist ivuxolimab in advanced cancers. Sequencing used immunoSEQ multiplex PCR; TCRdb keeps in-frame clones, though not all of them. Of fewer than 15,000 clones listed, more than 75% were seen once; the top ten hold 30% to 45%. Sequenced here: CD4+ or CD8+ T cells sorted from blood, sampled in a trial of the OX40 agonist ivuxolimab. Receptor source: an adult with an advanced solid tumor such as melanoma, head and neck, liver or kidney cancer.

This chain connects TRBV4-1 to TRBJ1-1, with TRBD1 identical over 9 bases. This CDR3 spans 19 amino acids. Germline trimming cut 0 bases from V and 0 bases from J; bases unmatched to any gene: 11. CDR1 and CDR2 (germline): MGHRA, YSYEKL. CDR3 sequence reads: CASSQDHLPGQGMNTEAFF. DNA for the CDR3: TGCGCCAGCAGCCAAGACCATCTTCCGGGACAGGGTATGAACACTGAAGCTTTCTTT.

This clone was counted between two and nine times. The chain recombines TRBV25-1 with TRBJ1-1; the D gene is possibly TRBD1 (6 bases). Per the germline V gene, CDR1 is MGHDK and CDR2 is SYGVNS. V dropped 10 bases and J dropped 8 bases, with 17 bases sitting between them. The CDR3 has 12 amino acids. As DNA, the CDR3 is TGTGCCACTATCTCCGGGACAAGGGAAGCTTTCTTT. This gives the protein CATISGTREAFF.

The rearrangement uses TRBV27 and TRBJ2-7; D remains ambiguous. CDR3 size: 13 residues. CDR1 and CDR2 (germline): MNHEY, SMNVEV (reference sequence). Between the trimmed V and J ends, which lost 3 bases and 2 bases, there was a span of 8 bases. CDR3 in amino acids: CASSFLGTYEQYF. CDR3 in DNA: TGTGCCAGCAGTTTCCTCGGAACCTACGAGCAGTACTTC.

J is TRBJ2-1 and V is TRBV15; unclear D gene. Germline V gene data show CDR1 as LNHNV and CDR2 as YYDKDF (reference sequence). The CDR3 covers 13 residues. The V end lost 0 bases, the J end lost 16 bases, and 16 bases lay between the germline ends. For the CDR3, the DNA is TGTGCCACCAGCAGAGACTACCCGATGATTGATTTCTTC. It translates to CATSRDYPMIDFF.

As DNA, the CDR3 is TGTGCCAGTAGTATAAGTCGGGGATACGAGCAGTACTTC. Translating it yields CASSISRGYEQYF. This sequence joins TRBV19 and TRBJ2-7; D may be TRBD2 (5 bases). Germline V gene data show CDR1 as LNHDA and CDR2 as SQIVND (reference sequence). V shed 2 bases and J shed 4 bases, with 9 bases lying between them. This CDR3 has 13 amino acids. Using reference TRBV19 and TRBJ2-7 for the parts outside the CDR3, the full variable domain is DGGITQSPKYLFRKEGQNVTLSCEQNLNHDAMYWYRQDPGQGLRLIYYSQIVNDFQKGDIAEGYSVSREKKESFPLTVTSAQKNPTAFYLCASSISRGYEQYFGPGTRLTVT.

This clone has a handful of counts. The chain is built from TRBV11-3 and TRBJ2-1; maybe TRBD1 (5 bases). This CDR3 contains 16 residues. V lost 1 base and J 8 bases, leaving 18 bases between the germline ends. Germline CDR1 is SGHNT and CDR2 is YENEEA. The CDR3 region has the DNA TGTGCCAGCAGCTTAGTGGACACCATCCTCGGCCATGAGCAGTTCTTC. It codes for CASSLVDTILGHEQFF.

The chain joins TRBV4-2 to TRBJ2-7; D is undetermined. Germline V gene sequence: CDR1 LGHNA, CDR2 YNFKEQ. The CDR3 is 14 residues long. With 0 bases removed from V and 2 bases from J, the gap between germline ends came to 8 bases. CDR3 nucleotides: TGTGCCAGCAGCCAAGAGGCGTTGACCTACGAGCAGTACTTC. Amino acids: CASSQEALTYEQYF.

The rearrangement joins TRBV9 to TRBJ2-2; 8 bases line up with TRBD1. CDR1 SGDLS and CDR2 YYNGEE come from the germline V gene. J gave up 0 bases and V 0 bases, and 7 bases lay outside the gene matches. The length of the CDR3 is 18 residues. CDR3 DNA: TGTGCCAGCAGCGTAGACAAAACGGGACAGGCGAACACCGGGGAGCTGTTTTTT. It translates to CASSVDKTGQANTGELFF.

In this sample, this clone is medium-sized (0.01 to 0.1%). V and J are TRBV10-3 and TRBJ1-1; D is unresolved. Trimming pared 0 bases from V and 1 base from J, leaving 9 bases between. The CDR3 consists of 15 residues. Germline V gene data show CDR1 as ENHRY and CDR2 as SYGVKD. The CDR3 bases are TGTGCCATCAGTGAGTCCGGGGAGTCGAACACTGAAGCTTTCTTT. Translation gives CAISESGESNTEAFF.

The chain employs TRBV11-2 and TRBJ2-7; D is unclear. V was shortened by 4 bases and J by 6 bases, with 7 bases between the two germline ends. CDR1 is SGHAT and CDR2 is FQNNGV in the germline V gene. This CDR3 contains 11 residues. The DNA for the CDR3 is TGTGCCAGCAGCTCTCACTTCGAGCAGTACTTC. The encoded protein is CASSSHFEQYF.

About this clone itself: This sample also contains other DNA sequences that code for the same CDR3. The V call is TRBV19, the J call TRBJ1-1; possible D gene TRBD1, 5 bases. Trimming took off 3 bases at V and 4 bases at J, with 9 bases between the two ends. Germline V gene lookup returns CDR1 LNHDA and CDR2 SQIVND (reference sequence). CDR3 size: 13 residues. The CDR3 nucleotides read TGTGCCAGTAGTATCGACAGAGGCACTGAAGCTTTCTTT. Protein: CASSIDRGTEAFF.

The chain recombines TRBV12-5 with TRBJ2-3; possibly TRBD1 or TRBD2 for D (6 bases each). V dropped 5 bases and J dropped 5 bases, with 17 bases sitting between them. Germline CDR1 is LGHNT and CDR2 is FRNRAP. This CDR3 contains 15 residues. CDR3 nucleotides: TGTGCTAGTGGTCTCGGGGGCTCTCTCATAGATACGCAGTATTTT. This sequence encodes CASGLGGSLIDTQYF.

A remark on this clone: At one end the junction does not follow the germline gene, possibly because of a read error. CDR3 region: CVTSRDPPDTLQYF. The CDR3 DNA is TGTGTCACCAGCAGAGACCCCCCGGACACTTTGCAGTACTTC. The V gene is TRBV15, the J gene TRBJ2-7; the D gene is possibly TRBD1 (5 bases). CDR1 is LNHNV, CDR2 YYDKDF, per germline (reference sequence). There are 14 residues in the CDR3.

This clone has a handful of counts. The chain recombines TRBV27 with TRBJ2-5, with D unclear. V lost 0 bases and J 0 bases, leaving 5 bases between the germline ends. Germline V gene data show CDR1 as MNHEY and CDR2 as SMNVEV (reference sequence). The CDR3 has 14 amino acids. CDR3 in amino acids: CASSLSPYQETQYF. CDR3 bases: TGTGCCAGCAGTTTATCTCCCTACCAAGAGACCCAGTACTTC.

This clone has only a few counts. The CDR3, as DNA: TGTGCCAGCAGTTTATCGACCTTCACCGAGCAGTACTTC. Its protein is CASSLSTFTEQYF. The chain links TRBV27 to TRBJ2-7; D is unresolved. CDR3 length: 13 residues. The germline V gene has CDR1 MNHEY and CDR2 SMNVEV (reference sequence). With 0 bases removed from V and 6 bases from J, the gap between germline ends came to 9 bases.

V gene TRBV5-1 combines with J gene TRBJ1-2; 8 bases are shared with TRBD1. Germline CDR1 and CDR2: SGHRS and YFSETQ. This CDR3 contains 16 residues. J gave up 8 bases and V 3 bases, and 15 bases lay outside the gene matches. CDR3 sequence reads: CASSSYSGTGLDGYTF. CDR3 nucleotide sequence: TGCGCCAGCAGCTCTTATAGCGGGACAGGCTTAGACGGCTACACCTTC.

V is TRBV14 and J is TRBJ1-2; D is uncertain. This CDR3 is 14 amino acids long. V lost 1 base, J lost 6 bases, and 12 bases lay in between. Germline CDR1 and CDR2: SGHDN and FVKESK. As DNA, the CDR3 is TGTGCCAGCAGCCAAGGAGCCCCCCTAAATGGCTACACCTTC. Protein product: CASSQGAPLNGYTF.

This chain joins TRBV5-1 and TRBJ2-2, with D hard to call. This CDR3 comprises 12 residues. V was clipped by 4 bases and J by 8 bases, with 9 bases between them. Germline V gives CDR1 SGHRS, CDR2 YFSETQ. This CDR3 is CASSLSQGELFF. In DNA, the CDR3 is TGCGCCAGCAGCCTGAGCCAGGGGGAGCTGTTTTTT.

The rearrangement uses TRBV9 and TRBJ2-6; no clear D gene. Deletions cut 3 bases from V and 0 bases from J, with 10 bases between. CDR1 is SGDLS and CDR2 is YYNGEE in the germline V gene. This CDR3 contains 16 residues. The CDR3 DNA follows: TGTGCCAGCAGCGCATTCCAGTACTCTGGGGCCAACGTCCTGACTTTC. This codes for CASSAFQYSGANVLTF.

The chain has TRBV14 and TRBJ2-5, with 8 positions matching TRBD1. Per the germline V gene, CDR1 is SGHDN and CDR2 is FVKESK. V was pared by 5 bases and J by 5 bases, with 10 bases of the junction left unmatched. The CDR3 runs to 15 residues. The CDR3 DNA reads TGTGCCAGCAGCAGTTTCGGCCGGGACAGGGAGACCCAGTACTTC. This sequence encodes CASSSFGRDRETQYF.